This record concerns one T cell receptor beta chain sequence. As yet, its antigen is unknown. The repertoire was sequenced with immunoSEQ multiplex PCR; TCRdb's copy has only in-frame clones and lacks some. This sample has around 66,000 clones, with 80% to 90% found just once. From germline, CDR1 is MNHEY and CDR2 SVGAGI. V was trimmed by 4 bases and J by 2 bases, leaving 9 bases between them. The CDR3 is made up of 14 amino acids. The sample comes from a study of OX40 agonist ivuxolimab in advanced cancers. Study overall: Earlier treatment with anti-PD-1, anti-PD-L1 or anti-CTLA-4 was permitted, and roughly 42% had received some. Study-wide results and caveats: Doses of 0.1 to 3.0 mg/kg were accompanied by clonal expansion of CD4+ and CD8+ blood T cells by week 6. The mean number of expanded clones was higher in CD8+ T cells than in CD4+.

The starting material was CD4+ or CD8+ T cells sorted from blood, obtained in a trial of the OX40 agonist ivuxolimab. The receptor was isolated from an adult with an advanced solid tumor such as melanoma, head and neck, liver or kidney cancer. The chain recombines TRBV6-5 with TRBJ1-3; TRBD1 might be the D (5 bases). CDR3 region: CASSSGGAGNTIYF. Here the CDR3 DNA reads TGTGCCAGCAGTTCTGGGGGGGCTGGAAACACCATATATTTT.